Presented here are 8 T cell receptor beta chains from one specimen sequenced in a study of vaccination and CD4 T cells after COVID-19. Their cognate antigens are unknown. With the Oncomine TCR Beta short-read assay, DNA from cultured CD4+ T cells was sequenced. Using its own MiXCR run on the PCR reads, TCRdb lists one record per CDR3 protein. This table has some 21,000 distinct CDR3 sequences, 50% to 70% appearing once. Treatment given: roughly 11-day PBMC culture with coronavirus spike peptide pools or control peptides (ViraFEST assay). The input for sequencing was CD4+ T cells from blood, cultured in vitro, taken after SARS-CoV-2 vaccination. Receptor source: a human donor who received a COVID-19 vaccine.

The chain couples TRBV6-2 or TRBV6-3 to TRBJ1-1, with D perhaps matching TRBD1 (5 bases). Germline-derived CDR1 and CDR2 are MNHEY and SVGEGT. The CDR3 sequence is 11 residues long. V was clipped by 5 bases and J by 7 bases, with 8 bases between them. The CDR3 loop reads CASSGRVEAFF. In nucleotides, the CDR3 is TGTGCCAGCAGTGGCAGGGTTGAAGCTTTCTTT.

The chain couples TRBV5-8 to TRBJ1-3; D possibly corresponds to TRBD1 (5 bases). The CDR3 totals 15 residues. Deletions cut 0 bases from V and 2 bases from J, with 9 bases between. CDR1 and CDR2 from the germline V gene are SGHTS and YDEGEE. The CDR3 region is CASSLGRVPGNTIYF. In DNA form, the CDR3 reads TGTGCCAGCAGCTTGGGCAGGGTCCCTGGAAACACCATATATTTT.

The chain couples TRBV2 to TRBJ1-4; no clear D gene. This CDR3 region has 14 residues. Germline loops: CDR1 SNHLY, CDR2 FYNNEI. Trimming left V 2 bases short and J 7 bases short, with 11 bases between. CDR3 residues: CASSERFLVEKLFF. CDR3 nucleotides: TGTGCCAGCAGTGAAAGGTTTCTGGTTGAAAAACTGTTTTTT.

This clonotype showed up just a few times. V usage is TRBV2 and J usage is TRBJ2-3; TRBD1 might be the D (5 bases). Trimming stripped 8 bases from V and 2 bases from J, with 8 bases between. Per the germline V gene, CDR1 is SNHLY and CDR2 is FYNNEI. This CDR3 is 12 amino acids long. CDR3 bases: TGTGCCAGCTCCAGGGTCACAGATACGCAGTATTTT. This encodes CASSRVTDTQYF.

The rearrangement links TRBV19 to TRBJ2-3; 8 bases map to TRBD2. This CDR3 is 16 amino acids long. CDR1 and CDR2 from the germline V gene are LNHDA and SQIVND (reference sequence). V shed 5 bases, J shed 0 bases, and the junction held 7 bases outside the gene matches. The CDR3 reads CASSEARGASTDTQYF. Here the CDR3 DNA reads TGTGCCAGTAGTGAGGCGCGGGGGGCTAGCACAGATACGCAGTATTTT.

This clonotype is large in the sample. The genes are TRBV24-1 and TRBJ2-3; TRBD1 matches at 8 bases. V lost 5 bases, J lost 15 bases, and 6 bases stayed unmatched. The CDR3 spans 11 residues. Germline V gene lookup returns CDR1 KGHDR and CDR2 SFDVKD. CDR3 protein: CATSAGQVIYF. The CDR3 DNA reads as TGTGCCACCAGTGCGGGACAGGTTATCTATTTT.

This clonotype was seen only a few times. The V and J genes are TRBV20-1 and TRBJ2-1; 12 bases align to TRBD1. CDR3 length: 14 amino acids. V was pared by 6 bases and J by 14 bases, with 14 bases of the junction left unmatched. Germline CDR1 reads DFQATT; CDR2 reads SNEGSKA (reference sequence). The CDR3 sequence is CSAETGQGARMKFF. CDR3 DNA sequence: TGCAGTGCCGAGACGGGACAGGGGGCGCGTATGAAGTTCTTC.

The V gene is TRBV28, the J gene TRBJ1-2, with D possibly matching TRBD1 (6 bases). The ends were cut back, 5 bases at V and 3 bases at J, with 7 bases in the middle. This CDR3 is 12 amino acids long. Germline V CDR1 and CDR2: MDHEN, SYDVKM. The CDR3 reads CASSTGYYGYTF. The CDR3 DNA sequence: TGTGCCAGCAGTACAGGGTACTATGGCTACACCTTC.